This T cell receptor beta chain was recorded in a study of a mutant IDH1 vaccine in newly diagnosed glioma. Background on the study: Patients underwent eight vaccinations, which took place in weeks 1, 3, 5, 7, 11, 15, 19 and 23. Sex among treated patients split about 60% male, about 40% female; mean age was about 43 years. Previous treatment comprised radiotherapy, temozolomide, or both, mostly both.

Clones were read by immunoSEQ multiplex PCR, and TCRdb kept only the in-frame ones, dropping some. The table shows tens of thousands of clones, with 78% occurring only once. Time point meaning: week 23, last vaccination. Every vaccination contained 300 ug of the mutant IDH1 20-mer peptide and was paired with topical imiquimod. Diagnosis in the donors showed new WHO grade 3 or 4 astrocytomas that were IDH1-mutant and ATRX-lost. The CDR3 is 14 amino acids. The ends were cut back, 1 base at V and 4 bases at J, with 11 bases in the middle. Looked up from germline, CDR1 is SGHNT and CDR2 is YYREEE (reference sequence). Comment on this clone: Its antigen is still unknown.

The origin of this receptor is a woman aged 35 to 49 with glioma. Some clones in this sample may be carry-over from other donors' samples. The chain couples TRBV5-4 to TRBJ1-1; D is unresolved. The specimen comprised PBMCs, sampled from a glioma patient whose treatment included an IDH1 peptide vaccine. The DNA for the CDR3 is TGTGCCAGCAGCTTGTCCGGGTTGGGCACTGAAGCTTTCTTT. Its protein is CASSLSGLGTEAFF. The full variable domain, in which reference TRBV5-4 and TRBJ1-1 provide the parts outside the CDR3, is ETGVTQSPTHLIKTRGQQVTLRCSSQSGHNTVSWYQQALGQGPQFIFQYYREEENGRGNFPPRFSGLQFPNYSSELNVNALELDDSALYLCASSLSGLGTEAFFGQGTRLTVV.